This T cell receptor beta chain derives from a study of molecular identifiers for immune sequencing clone quantification. J lost 2 bases, V lost 6 bases, and 6 bases had no gene match. The CDR3 spans 15 residues. TCRdb recomputed calls from the PCR reads with MiXCR, one row per CDR3 protein. The sample includes some 65,000 distinct CDR3 sequences, about 18% of them seen just once. The V and J genes are TRBV12-3 or TRBV12-4 and TRBJ1-5; TRBD1 matches at 8 bases. The origin of this receptor is a human donor in good health. Some libraries in this study had Jurkat cell RNA spiked in. The sequencing input was naive CD8+ T cells from blood, with Jurkat cell RNA spiked in. The subset denotes: FACS-sorted CD8+CD4-CCR7+CD45RA+ naive T cells. The CDR3 sequence: CASRPQGVRNQPQHF. CDR3 sequence (DNA): TGTGCCAGCAGGCCACAGGGGGTTCGCAATCAGCCCCAGCATTTT.